The clone carrying this T cell receptor beta chain was picked up one time. TCRdb's copy holds only in-frame clones and misses some; the assay was immunoSEQ multiplex PCR. Among about 69,000 clones, roughly nine tenths were seen once, and the ten largest hold 0.25% to 0.3%. The data belong to a study of OX40 agonist ivuxolimab in advanced cancers. Germline V CDR1 and CDR2: MNHNS, SASEGT. Losses at the gene ends were 6 bases for V and 3 bases for J; bases not matched to a gene: 7. The CDR3 is made up of 15 amino acids. The gene calls are TRBV6-1 and TRBJ1-5; 8 positions match TRBD1. This receptor was taken from an adult with an advanced solid tumor such as melanoma, head and neck, liver or kidney cancer. Specimen: CD4+ or CD8+ T cells sorted from blood, collected in a trial of the OX40 agonist ivuxolimab. The CDR3 DNA reads as TGTGCCAGCAGAGGAGGGACAGGAGTCAATCAGCCCCAGCATTTT. Its translation is CASRGGTGVNQPQHF.